This T cell receptor beta chain came from a study of T-cell reconstitution after alpha-beta-depleted transplantation in children. Notes on the study in general: Some patients showed high day-60 TCRbeta diversity, which derived from surviving recipient T cells and thymic progenitors. Fresh T-cell production supplied most of the T-cell counts and diversity seen one year after transplant.

Germline CDR1 and CDR2: SGHAT and FQNNGV. J was trimmed by 4 bases and V by 5 bases; bases with no gene match: 15. The CDR3 length is 18 residues. In this sample, this clonotype turned up a few times. Its target is not known. Unique molecular identifiers were incorporated when the TCRbeta library was constructed. MiXCR was run by TCRdb on the PCR reads, yielding one entry per CDR3 protein. This table holds roughly 310,000 distinct CDR3 sequences, approximately 20% found once. The source material was PBMCs, mostly from graft donor cells, sampled 180 days after TCRalphabeta/CD19-depleted stem cell transplant. This receptor was taken from a male patient under 18 who had a stem cell transplant for acute lymphoblastic leukemia, so the T cells may come from the graft donor. V gene TRBV11-2 combines with J gene TRBJ1-1, with 11 nucleotides matching TRBD1. In DNA form, the CDR3 reads TGTGCCAGCAGCCACCCTTTGGACAGGGGGCTTTTGTGCACTGAAGCTTTCTTT. The encoded protein is CASSHPLDRGLLCTEAFF.